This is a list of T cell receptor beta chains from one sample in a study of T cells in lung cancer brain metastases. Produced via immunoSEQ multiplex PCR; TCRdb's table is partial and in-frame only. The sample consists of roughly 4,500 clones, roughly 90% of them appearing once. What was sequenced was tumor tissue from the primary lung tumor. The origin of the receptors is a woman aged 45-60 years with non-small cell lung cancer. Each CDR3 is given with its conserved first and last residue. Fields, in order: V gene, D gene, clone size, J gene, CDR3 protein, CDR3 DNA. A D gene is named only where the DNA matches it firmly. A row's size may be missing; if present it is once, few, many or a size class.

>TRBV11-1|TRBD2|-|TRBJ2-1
CASSPRGLAGGPLNEQFF
TGTGCCAGCAGCCCTAGGGGGCTAGCGGGAGGGCCACTCAATGAGCAGTTCTTC
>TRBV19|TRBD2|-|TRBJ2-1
CASSIDPPSGYYNEQFF
TGTGCCAGTAGTATAGATCCCCCTAGCGGGTACTACAATGAGCAGTTCTTC
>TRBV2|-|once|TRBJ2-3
CAISPFSTDTQYF
TGTGCTATTTCTCCATTTAGCACAGATACGCAGTATTTT
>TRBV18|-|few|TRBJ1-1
CASSGNGEAIQTEAFF
TGTGCCAGCTCAGGGAATGGGGAGGCGATACAGACTGAAGCTTTCTTT
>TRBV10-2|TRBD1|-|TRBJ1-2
CASIDREALYGYTF
TGCGCCAGCATCGACAGGGAAGCCTTGTATGGCTACACCTTC
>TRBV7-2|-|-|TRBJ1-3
CASSPSGGTYSGNTIYF
TGTGCCAGCAGCCCTAGCGGAGGAACATACTCTGGAAACACCATATATTTT
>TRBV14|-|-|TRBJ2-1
CASSHDKLTLYNEQFF
TGTGCCAGCAGCCACGACAAACTCACCCTCTACAATGAGCAGTTCTTC
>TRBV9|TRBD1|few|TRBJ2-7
CASSVGDSSYEQYF
TGTGCCAGCAGCGTAGGGGACAGCTCCTACGAGCAGTACTTC
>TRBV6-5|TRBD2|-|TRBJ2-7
CASSTGTSSYEQYF
TGTGCCAGCAGCACCGGGACTAGCTCCTACGAGCAGTACTTC
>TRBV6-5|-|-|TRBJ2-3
CASSRTGSTDTQYF
TGTGCCAGCAGTCGGACGGGGAGCACAGATACGCAGTATTTT
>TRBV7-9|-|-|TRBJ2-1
CASIYPEAFYEQFF
TGTGCCAGCATCTACCCGGAGGCATTTTATGAGCAGTTCTTC
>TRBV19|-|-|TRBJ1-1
CASSIVGGVDGGTEAFF
TGTGCCAGTAGTATAGTGGGGGGTGTTGATGGTGGCACTGAAGCTTTCTTT
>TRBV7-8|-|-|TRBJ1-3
CASSPSSRGAGNTIYF
TGTGCCAGCAGCCCGTCATCCCGGGGGGCGGGAAACACCATATATTTT
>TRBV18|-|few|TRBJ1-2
CASSLGSGTDGGYTF
TGTGCCAGCTCACTGGGTTCAGGGACTGACGGCGGCTACACCTTC
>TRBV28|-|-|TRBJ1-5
CASSLLEGVRQPQHF
TGTGCCAGCAGTCTGCTGGAGGGGGTCCGTCAGCCCCAGCATTTT
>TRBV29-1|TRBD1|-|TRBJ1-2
CSVEGTGLNYGYTF
TGCAGCGTTGAAGGGACAGGGCTTAACTATGGCTACACCTTC
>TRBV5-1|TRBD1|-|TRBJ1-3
CASSWGTANSGNTIYF
TGCGCCAGCAGCTGGGGGACAGCCAACTCTGGAAACACCATATATTTT
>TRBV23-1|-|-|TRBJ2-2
CASSPTRGGTGELFF
TGCGCCAGCAGTCCAACACGGGGAGGCACCGGGGAGCTGTTTTTT
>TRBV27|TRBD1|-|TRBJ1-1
CASSLSRRTGWTEAFF
TGTGCCAGCAGTTTGAGCCGAAGGACAGGGTGGACTGAAGCTTTCTTT
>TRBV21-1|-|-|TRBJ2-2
CASSLPPAPIVTTGELFF
TGTGCCAGCAGCCTCCCACCGGCGCCTATAGTAACCACCGGGGAGCTGTTTTTT
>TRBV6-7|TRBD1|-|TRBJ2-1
CASSSMGDRPDNEQFF
TGTGCCAGCAGCTCTATGGGGGACAGACCGGACAATGAGCAGTTCTTC
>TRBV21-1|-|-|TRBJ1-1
CASSIRVPEAFF
TGTGCCAGCAGCATCCGGGTCCCAGAAGCTTTCTTT
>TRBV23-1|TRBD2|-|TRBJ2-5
CASRIAGGGGETQYF
TGCGCCAGCAGAATAGCGGGAGGGGGGGGAGAGACCCAGTACTTC
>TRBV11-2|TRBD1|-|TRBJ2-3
CASSLGQKDTQYF
TGTGCCAGCAGCTTGGGACAGAAGGATACGCAGTATTTT
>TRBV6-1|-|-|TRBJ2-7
CASSLDLGYEQYF
TGTGCCAGCTCCCTCGACCTAGGGTACGAGCAGTACTTC
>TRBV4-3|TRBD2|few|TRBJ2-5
CASSLAFSVRGGQETQYF
TGCGCCAGCAGCCTCGCATTCTCCGTTCGGGGAGGGCAAGAGACCCAGTACTTC
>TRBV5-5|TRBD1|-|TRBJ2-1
CASSGGTGGLSYNEQFF
TGTGCCAGCAGCGGGGGGACAGGGGGCCTTTCCTACAATGAGCAGTTCTTC
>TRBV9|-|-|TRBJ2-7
CASSVGDPPYEQYF
TGTGCCAGCAGCGTAGGGGACCCTCCGTACGAGCAGTACTTC
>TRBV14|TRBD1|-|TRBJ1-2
CASSPDDRGPNGYTF
TGTGCCAGCAGCCCAGACGACAGGGGCCCGAATGGCTACACCTTC
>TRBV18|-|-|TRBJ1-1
CASSPSGAAFF
TGTGCCAGCTCACCAAGTGGTGCGGCTTTCTTT
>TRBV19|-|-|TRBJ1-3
CATGRDGDSGNTIYF
TGTGCCACAGGACGAGACGGAGACTCTGGAAACACCATATATTTT
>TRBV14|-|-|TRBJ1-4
CASSQDIGPRVTLFF
TGTGCCAGCAGCCAAGATATAGGCCCCCGGGTTACTCTGTTTTTT
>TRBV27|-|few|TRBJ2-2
CASSLGVWTGELFF
TGTGCCAGCAGTTTAGGGGTTTGGACCGGGGAGCTGTTTTTT
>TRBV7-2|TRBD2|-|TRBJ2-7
CASSLRLAGGHEQYF
TGTGCCAGCAGCTTACGACTAGCGGGAGGCCACGAGCAGTACTTC
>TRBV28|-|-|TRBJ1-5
CASSSETIDADSNQPQHF
TGTGCCAGCAGTTCTGAGACAATTGACGCTGATAGCAATCAGCCCCAGCATTTT
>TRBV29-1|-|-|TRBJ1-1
CSVEVGEGSIGNTEAFF
TGCAGCGTTGAAGTTGGTGAAGGGAGTATAGGCAACACTGAAGCTTTCTTT
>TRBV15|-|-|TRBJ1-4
CATSVRTPLEKLFF
TGTGCCACCAGCGTCCGGACACCCCTCGAAAAACTGTTTTTT
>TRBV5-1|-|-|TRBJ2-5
CASSTLVEAQYF
TGCGCCAGCAGCACCCTGGTTGAGGCCCAGTACTTC
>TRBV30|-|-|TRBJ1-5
CAWSVNRGNQPQHF
TGTGCCTGGAGTGTTAACAGAGGCAATCAGCCCCAGCATTTT
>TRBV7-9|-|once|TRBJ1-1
CASSFAWDTEAFF
TGTGCCAGCAGCTTTGCTTGGGACACTGAAGCTTTCTTT
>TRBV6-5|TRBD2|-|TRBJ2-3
CASSYSLAGVDTQYF
TGTGCCAGCAGTTACTCACTAGCGGGGGTGGATACGCAGTATTTT
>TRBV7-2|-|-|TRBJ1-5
CASSLKASNQPQHF
TGTGCCAGCAGCTTAAAAGCCAGCAATCAGCCCCAGCATTTT
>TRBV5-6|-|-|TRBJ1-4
CASSTNDRSEKLFF
TGTGCCAGCAGCACCAACGACAGGTCTGAAAAACTGTTTTTT
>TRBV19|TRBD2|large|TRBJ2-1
CASSPGLGTREQFF
TGTGCCAGTAGTCCGGGACTAGGTACGCGTGAGCAGTTCTTC